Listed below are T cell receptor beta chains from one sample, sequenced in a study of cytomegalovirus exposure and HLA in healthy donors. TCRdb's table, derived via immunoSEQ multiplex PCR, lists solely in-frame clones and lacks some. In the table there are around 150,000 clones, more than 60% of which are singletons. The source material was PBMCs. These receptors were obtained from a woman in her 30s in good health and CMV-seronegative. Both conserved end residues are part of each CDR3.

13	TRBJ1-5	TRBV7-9	CATGQGINQPQHF
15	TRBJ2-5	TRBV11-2	CASSPGTSPRETQYF
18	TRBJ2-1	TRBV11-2	CASSTPRRPLGSYNEQFF
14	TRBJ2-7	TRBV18	CASSPRTGINEQYF
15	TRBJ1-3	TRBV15	CATSSNGGSGNTIYF
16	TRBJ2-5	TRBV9	CASSPQRGGYQETQYF
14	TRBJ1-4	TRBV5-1	CASSLGGLGEKLFF
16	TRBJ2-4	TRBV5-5	CASSLTWGVAKNIQYF
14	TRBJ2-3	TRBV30	CAWRGASQTDTQYF
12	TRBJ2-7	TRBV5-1	CASRGVVAEQYF
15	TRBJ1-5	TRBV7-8	CASSSIRGSNQPQHF
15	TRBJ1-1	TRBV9	CASSVGGSLNTEAFF
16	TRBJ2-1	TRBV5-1	CASSLYRLADYNEQFF
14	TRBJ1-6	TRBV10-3	CAIKRAGDNSPLHF
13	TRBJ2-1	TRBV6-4	CASGTGEGNEQFF
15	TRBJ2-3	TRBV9	CASSPREGVWDTQYF
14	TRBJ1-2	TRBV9	CASSVERGARGYTF
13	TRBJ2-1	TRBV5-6	CASSYGQYNEQFF
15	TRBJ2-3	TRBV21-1	CASSPDRSNTDTQYF
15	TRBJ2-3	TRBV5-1	CASSLNRGSPDTQYF
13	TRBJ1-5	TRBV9	CASSVGLNQPQHF
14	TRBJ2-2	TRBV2	CASSEARTAGELFF
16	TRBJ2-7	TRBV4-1	CASSPYLQPPGNEQYF
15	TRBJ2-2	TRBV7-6	CASSSLPSGAGELFF
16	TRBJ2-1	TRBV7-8	CASRFTSGGAYNEQFF
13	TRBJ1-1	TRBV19	CASTRTSGAEAFF
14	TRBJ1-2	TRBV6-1	CASSEGTEFYGYTF
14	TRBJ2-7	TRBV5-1	CASSSTSGTYEQYF
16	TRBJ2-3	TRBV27	CASSLSRGYSTDTQYF
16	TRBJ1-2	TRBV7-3	CASSPHGDRGQGGYTF
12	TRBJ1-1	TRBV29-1	CSARGGFAEAFF
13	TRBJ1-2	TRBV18	CASSPTDSYGYTF
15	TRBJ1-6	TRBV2	CASTEGGTGTSPLHF
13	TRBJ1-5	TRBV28	CASSYREGQPQHF
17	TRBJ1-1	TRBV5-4	CASSSDRAQRMNTEAFF
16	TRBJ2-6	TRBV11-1	CASSRLISSGANVLTF
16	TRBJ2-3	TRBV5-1	CASSLGTGSLLDTQYF
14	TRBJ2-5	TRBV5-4	CASSGGQIQETQYF
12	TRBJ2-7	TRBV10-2	CASSESSGEQYF
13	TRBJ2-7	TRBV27	CAVLPGQGYEQYF
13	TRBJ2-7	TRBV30	CAWSANPRDEQYF
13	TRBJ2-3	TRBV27	CASRMAFTDTQYF
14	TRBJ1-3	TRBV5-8	CASSLTGLGNTIYF
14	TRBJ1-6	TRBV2	CASETGGTNSPLHF
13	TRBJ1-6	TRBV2	CASGAGDTSPLHF
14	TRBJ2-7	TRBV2	CASSEFGGGYEQYF
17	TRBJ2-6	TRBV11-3	CASSLVQGKAGANVLTF
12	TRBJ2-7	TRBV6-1	CASRTGSYEQYF
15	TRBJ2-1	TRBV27	CASSFFLAGYNEQFF
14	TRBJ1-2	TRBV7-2	CASSLDPGNYGYTF